A selection of T cell receptor beta chains follows, all from one sample in a study of cytomegalovirus exposure and HLA in healthy donors. TCRdb keeps only in-frame clones here, not all; method: immunoSEQ multiplex PCR. This repertoire shows 120,000 or so clones, about nine tenths found once; its top ten account for 2% to 2.5%. The sample consisted of PBMCs. The receptor source for this set is a woman between 18 and 29 years old in good health and CMV-seronegative. CDR3s leave out the opening cysteine and the closing phenylalanine or tryptophan. The D gene is left open where the match is weak. Rows may omit the clone size; those that give it use once, few, many or a size class.

clone_size v_call d_call cdr3_aa
. TRBV7-9 . ASSPAADIQY
. TRBV19 TRBD1 ASSTGQGVYYGYT
. TRBV5-1 . ASSLGQETQY
. TRBV4-1 . ASSQDIGTPNNEQF
. TRBV6-4 TRBD2 ASSDLGGRASEQF
. TRBV5-5 . ASSLGLLDANYGYT
. TRBV5-4 TRBD2 ASSPGTSGRVGPSY
. TRBV21-1 . ASSQWQGAHYGYT
. TRBV2 . ASREDVTTDTQY
. TRBV7-3 TRBD2 ASSLIAGGVNEQF
. TRBV14 TRBD1 ASSQGQGLSYEQY
. TRBV6-5 TRBD1 ASSPRGRRANEQF
. TRBV18 . ASSPGLDYNEQF
. TRBV19 . ASSTPLAIGELF
. TRBV4-1 . ASSQGLGVGEQF
few TRBV19 . ASSMGQSSGEQY
. TRBV11-3 TRBD1 ASSSHDWKTGKVRVDT
. TRBV28 . ASNPLDKPQH
few TRBV29-1 TRBD1 SVADRDNQPQH
. TRBV7-6 TRBD1 ASSLWDSSIHNEQF
. TRBV15 . ATSRELAVGELF
. TRBV21-1 . ASNFGQGVNTEAF
. TRBV2 TRBD2 ASNAGGPTEQY
. TRBV7-9 . ASSVGGMGRGYEQY
. TRBV5-5 . ASSSGGVFAEKLF
few TRBV2 . ASSDSQPQH
once TRBV6-6 . ASINPGLGNTIY
. TRBV29-1 . SVLTGSDHEQY
. TRBV2 . GFGGPSYEQY
. TRBV10-2 . ASRDDSDSGANVLT
. TRBV6-6 TRBD1 ASSGQGARMNTEAF
once TRBV28 TRBD1 ASTVGQADYGYT
once TRBV18 . ASSLDRTTETQY
. TRBV5-6 . ASSLVEGYGYT
. TRBV28 . ASDAREYGYT
once TRBV9 . ASSVDSSYEQY
. TRBV7-2 . ASSSFRATGNTIY
. TRBV18 . ASSPKQGIYEQY